Listed here are 32 T cell receptor beta chains from one sample, sequenced in a study of blood T cell repertoires in COVID-19. Only in-frame clones appear in the TCRdb table, and some are missing; sequencing was by immunoSEQ multiplex PCR. The sample gives around 40,000 clones, nearly 90% of which show up once; 6.2% is in the top ten. Sequenced: peripheral blood. These receptors all come from a human donor in a cohort sampled during active COVID-19.

V gene TRBV3-1 (or the pseudogene TRBV3-2) combines with J gene TRBJ2-5; 8 bases line up with TRBD2. Germline CDR1 and CDR2: LGHDT and YNNKEL (reference sequence). This CDR3 has 15 residues. The junction had 7 bases not matched to a gene; V was cut back by 3 bases and J by 4 bases. DNA of the CDR3: TGTGCCAGCAGCCACCTGACACGGGGGGGAGAGACCCAGTACTTC. Encoded protein: CASSHLTRGGETQYF.

The CDR3: CASSFVTTWQGKKSYNEQFF. In DNA, the CDR3 is TGTGCCAGCAGCTTTGTCACGACGTGGCAGGGGAAAAAAAGTTACAATGAGCAGTTCTTC. The chain joins TRBV7-6 to TRBJ2-1, with TRBD1 as a possible D gene (6 bases). The CDR3 spans 20 residues. Germline V gives CDR1 SGHVS, CDR2 FNYEAQ. V shed 3 bases and J shed 4 bases, with 28 bases lying between them. The entire variable domain, with the rest obtained from reference TRBV7-6 and TRBJ2-1, is as follows: GAGVSQSPRYKVTKRGQDVALRCDPISGHVSLYWYRQALGQGPEFLTYFNYEAQQDKSGLPNDRFSAERPEGSISTLTIQRTEQRDSAMYRCASSFVTTWQGKKSYNEQFFGPGTRLTVL.

The chain has TRBV30 and TRBJ2-5; tentatively, D is TRBD2 (7 bases). Deletions cut 8 bases from V and 5 bases from J, with 18 bases between. The CDR3 is made up of 13 amino acids. CDR1 is GTSNPN, CDR2 SVGIG, per germline (reference sequence). CDR3 sequence: CAGGGELHETQYF. The CDR3 nucleotides read TGTGCCGGAGGGGGGGAGCTACATGAGACCCAGTACTTC.

DNA for the CDR3: TGCGCCAGCAGCGCAGACAGGGCCAACAATGAAAAACTGTTTTTT. Translated: CASSADRANNEKLFF. The chain combines TRBV5-1 with TRBJ1-4; 7 bases match TRBD1. With V trimmed by 4 bases and J by 5 bases, 8 bases remained unmatched. The CDR3 has 15 amino acids. Germline V lookup: CDR1 SGHRS, CDR2 YFSETQ. Supplemented by reference TRBV5-1 and TRBJ1-4, the full variable domain reads KAGVTQTPRYLIKTRGQQVTLSCSPISGHRSVSWYQQTPGQGLQFLFEYFSETQRNKGNFPGRFSGRQFSNSRSEMNVSTLELGDSALYLCASSADRANNEKLFFGSGTQLSVL.

The genes are TRBV6-6 and TRBJ2-5, with TRBD1 matching 7 bases. Germline V lookup: CDR1 MNHNY, CDR2 SVGAGI (reference sequence). V dropped 6 bases and J dropped 4; count of bases not matched to a gene: 8. The CDR3 has 14 residues. The CDR3 here is CASSKGQAGETQYF. In nucleotides, the CDR3 is TGTGCCAGCAGCAAAGGACAGGCTGGAGAGACCCAGTACTTC.

V is TRBV18 and J is TRBJ1-1; the match to TRBD1 covers 7 bases. This CDR3 has 14 amino acids. The J segment lost 2 bases and the V segment lost 6 bases, leaving 6 bases of the junction unmatched. Germline values: CDR1 KGHSH, CDR2 LQKENI. The DNA for the CDR3 is TGTGCCAGCTCCCTCGGACAGGTTAACACTGAAGCTTTCTTT. It specifies CASSLGQVNTEAFF.

The genes are TRBV5-6 and TRBJ1-1; possibly TRBD1 for D (6 bases). The V gene's germline CDR1 is SGHDT and CDR2 YYEEEE. V was shortened by 2 bases and J by 0 bases, with 8 bases between the two germline ends. This CDR3 spans 14 amino acids. Here the CDR3 reads CASSLGQMNTEAFF. In DNA, the CDR3 is TGTGCCAGCAGCTTAGGACAGATGAACACTGAAGCTTTCTTT.

A note on this clone: Distinct nucleotide sequences in the sample also encode this CDR3. CDR3 residues: CSASLTDTQYF. Here the CDR3 DNA reads TGCAGTGCTAGCCTCACAGATACGCAGTATTTT. This chain connects TRBV20-1 to TRBJ2-3; unclear D gene. This CDR3 contains 11 residues. CDR1 and CDR2 (germline): DFQATT, SNEGSKA (reference sequence). Trimming removed 3 bases from V and 2 bases from J, with 3 bases in between.

This sequence joins TRBV5-1 and TRBJ2-3, with a tentative D call TRBD2 (7 bases). The CDR3 spans 15 residues. CDR1 and CDR2 from the germline V gene are SGHRS and YFSETQ. Trimming took off 1 base at V and 2 bases at J, with 11 bases between the two ends. The CDR3 sequence: CASSLTGGHTDTQYF. The CDR3 nucleotides are TGCGCCAGCAGCTTGACCGGGGGGCACACAGATACGCAGTATTTT.

The rearrangement joins TRBV21-1 to TRBJ2-3; TRBD1 reflects the table's D call only, with no check against the DNA. TRBV21-1 is flagged as a pseudogene. This CDR3 spans 17 amino acids. Written as DNA, the CDR3 is TGTGCCAGCAGCAAATGGAAGCAGGGGGCTACGACAGATACGCAGTATTTT. It yields the protein CASSKWKQGATTDTQYF.

This clone was found a few times. V and J are TRBV29-1 and TRBJ2-1; 14 bases agree with TRBD2. Germline CDR1 is SQVTM and CDR2 is ANQGSEA. After removal of 6 bases from V and 15 bases from J, the junction contained 7 bases not matched to a gene. The CDR3 length is 12 residues. This chain's CDR3 is CSVRLAGGPRFF. DNA of the CDR3: TGCAGCGTCAGACTAGCGGGGGGGCCACGGTTCTTC.

The rearrangement links TRBV19 to TRBJ2-2; 14 positions agree with TRBD2. The CDR3 totals 18 residues. Trimming took 5 bases from V and 4 from J; bases not matched to a gene: 9. Germline lookup yields CDR1 LNHDA and CDR2 SQIVND (reference sequence). The CDR3 is CASSARLAGGLSTGELFF. The CDR3 DNA is TGTGCCAGTAGTGCTCGACTAGCGGGGGGGCTGAGCACCGGGGAGCTGTTTTTT.

The chain carries TRBV5-1 and TRBJ1-1; D is unclear. The CDR3 extends over 13 amino acids. V lost 5 bases and J lost 3, with 11 bases in between. Germline CDR1 reads SGHRS; CDR2 reads YFSETQ. The CDR3 nucleotides are TGCGCCAGCAGATTGAAACTGGACACTGAAGCTTTCTTT. Protein product: CASRLKLDTEAFF.

This chain links TRBV5-6 with TRBJ1-4; 11 bases match TRBD1. V shed 2 bases and J 8 bases; nucleotides not matched to a gene: 5. The CDR3 has 15 amino acids. Germline V gives CDR1 SGHDT, CDR2 YYEEEE. Here the CDR3 DNA reads TGTGCCAGCAGCTTTCCCGGGACAGGGGGGGAAAAACTGTTTTTT. It translates to CASSFPGTGGEKLFF. The complete variable domain, with remaining parts taken from reference TRBV5-6 and TRBJ1-4, reads DAGVTQSPTHLIKTRGQQVTLRCSPKSGHDTVSWYQQALGQGPQFIFQYYEEEERQRGNFPDRFSGHQFPNYSSELNVNALLLGDSALYLCASSFPGTGGEKLFFGSGTQLSVL.

V and J are TRBV7-8 and TRBJ2-1; 13 positions match TRBD2. Trimming at V came to 6 bases and at J to 6 bases, leaving 5 bases not matched to a gene. Germline V gene data show CDR1 as SGHVS and CDR2 as FQNEAQ. This CDR3 is 15 amino acids long. CDR3 DNA sequence: TGTGCCAGCAGGTTACTAGCGGGGGGGTCCAATGAGCAGTTCTTC. Its translation is CASRLLAGGSNEQFF.

This sequence joins TRBV21-1 and TRBJ1-5. TRBV21-1 is flagged as a pseudogene. The CDR3 contains 17 residues. CDR3 in amino acids: CASSKVGTPDSNQPQHF. The CDR3 bases are TGTGCCAGCAGCAAAGTAGGGACTCCCGATAGCAATCAGCCCCAGCATTTT.

This clone was observed once. The chain couples TRBV12-3 or TRBV12-4 to TRBJ2-5; TRBD2 is a possible D gene (6 bases). This CDR3 has 13 amino acids. With 3 bases removed from V and 4 bases from J, the gap between germline ends came to 9 bases. CDR3 nucleotides: TGTGCCAGCAGTTTGGGGGGTGTAGAGACCCAGTACTTC. Amino acids: CASSLGGVETQYF.

This chain uses TRBV9 with TRBJ2-3; 8 bases map to TRBD2. V dropped 4 bases and J dropped 4; count of bases not matched to a gene: 11. Germline CDR1 SGDLS, CDR2 YYNGEE. CDR3 length: 16 residues. The CDR3: CASSPRGGGSPDTQYF. The CDR3 DNA sequence: TGTGCCAGCAGCCCACGGGGGGGCGGGAGCCCAGATACGCAGTATTTT.

This clone was seen only once. The gene calls are TRBV5-6 and TRBJ1-3, with unresolved D. Germline V gene sequence: CDR1 SGHDT, CDR2 YYEEEE. This CDR3 is 11 amino acids long. V dropped 7 bases and J dropped 9 bases, with 11 bases sitting between them. The CDR3 loop reads CASAREGTIYF. In DNA, the CDR3 is TGTGCCAGCGCTAGAGAAGGCACCATATATTTT.

The chain uses TRBV6-6 and TRBJ2-3; D perhaps matches TRBD2 (5 bases). The V gene's germline CDR1 is MNHNY and CDR2 SVGAGI (reference sequence). This CDR3 contains 14 residues. Trimming shortened V by 6 bases and J by 1 base, and 11 bases separated the two germline ends. This chain's CDR3 is CASRRTLGTDTQYF. Here the CDR3 DNA reads TGTGCCAGCAGAAGGACTCTCGGCACAGATACGCAGTATTTT.

The chain links TRBV15 to TRBJ1-2, with 8 bases fitting TRBD1. Trimming cost V 5 bases and J 4 bases; bases outside gene matches: 9. Germline V lookup: CDR1 LNHNV, CDR2 YYDKDF (reference sequence). The CDR3 runs to 15 residues. CDR3 amino acids: CATSPRQGKVYGYTF. The CDR3 nucleotides read TGTGCCACCAGCCCTCGACAGGGGAAGGTCTATGGCTACACCTTC. Complete variable domain (other parts from reference TRBV15 and TRBJ1-2): DAMVIQNPRYQVTQFGKPVTLSCSQTLNHNVMYWYQQKSSQAPKLLFHYYDKDFNNEADTPDNFQSRRPNTSFCFLDIRSPGLGDTAMYLCATSPRQGKVYGYTFGSGTRLTVV.

As concerns this clone: Other DNA sequences within the sample encode an identical CDR3. This chain joins TRBV5-1 and TRBJ1-1; D not resolved. CDR1 is SGHRS and CDR2 is YFSETQ in the germline V gene. Trimming shortened V by 0 bases and J by 1 base, and 4 bases separated the two germline ends. This CDR3 has 13 amino acids. CDR3 sequence reads: CASSLAGNTEAFF. CDR3 DNA: TGCGCCAGCAGCTTGGCAGGGAACACTGAAGCTTTCTTT.

The chain is built from TRBV4-1 and TRBJ1-2; D not resolved. Germline V gives CDR1 MGHRA, CDR2 YSYEKL. The CDR3 spans 18 residues. V dropped 1 base and J dropped 0 bases, with 18 bases sitting between them. The CDR3 here is CASSQALIRGRSNYGYTF. CDR3 coding DNA: TGCGCCAGCAGCCAAGCCTTGATACGTGGCAGGTCTAACTATGGCTACACCTTC.

The V call is TRBV3-1 (or the pseudogene TRBV3-2), the J call TRBJ2-3; the D gene is possibly TRBD1 (6 bases). V lost 2 bases and J lost 3, with 12 bases in between. The CDR3 has 15 amino acids. The V gene's germline CDR1 is LGHDT and CDR2 YNNKEL (reference sequence). CDR3 nucleotide sequence: TGTGCCAGCAGCCAATATGACCAGGGGACAGATACGCAGTATTTT. Its protein is CASSQYDQGTDTQYF.

The J gene is TRBJ2-1, the V gene TRBV6-6; 7 bases agree with TRBD2. The CDR3 is 14 residues long. The germline gives CDR1 MNHNY, CDR2 SVGAGI (reference sequence). After removal of 2 bases from V and 5 bases from J, the junction contained 3 bases not matched to a gene. The CDR3 coding sequence is TGTGCCAGCAGTTACGGGGGGAGGGACAATGAGCAGTTCTTC. Translated, it gives CASSYGGRDNEQFF.

This clone appeared once. This chain connects TRBV9 to TRBJ2-2; 7 bases map to TRBD2. This CDR3 region has 14 residues. The V gene's germline CDR1 is SGDLS and CDR2 YYNGEE. V gave up 6 bases and J gave up 3 bases; unmatched junction bases: 5. CDR3 sequence reads: CASKLGLDTGELFF. The CDR3 DNA reads as TGTGCCAGCAAGCTAGGACTAGACACCGGGGAGCTGTTTTTT.

The chain employs TRBV7-2 and TRBJ2-7, with 14 positions matching TRBD2. CDR1 and CDR2 (germline): SGHTA, FQGNSA. Trimming cost V 4 bases and J 2 bases; bases outside gene matches: 7. The CDR3 totals 17 residues. The CDR3 loop is CASSYRTSGGSPYEQYF. In DNA form, the CDR3 reads TGTGCCAGCAGCTACCGGACTAGCGGGGGGTCCCCCTACGAGCAGTACTTC.

In its sample, this clone was seen a few times. The V gene is TRBV7-2, the J gene TRBJ2-3; 9 bases line up with TRBD2. CDR3 length: 15 amino acids. Germline values: CDR1 SGHTA, CDR2 FQGNSA. The ends lost 4 bases at V and 1 base at J; junction bases unmatched: 3. As DNA, the CDR3 is TGTGCCAGCAGCTCCGGGACTAGCCGCACAGATACGCAGTATTTT. As protein: CASSSGTSRTDTQYF. The whole variable domain, remainder taken from reference TRBV7-2 and TRBJ2-3, is GAGVSQSPSNKVTEKGKDVELRCDPISGHTALYWYRQSLGQGLEFLIYFQGNSAPDKSGLPSDRFSAERTGGSVSTLTIQRTQQEDSAVYLCASSSGTSRTDTQYFGPGTRLTVL.

This chain links TRBV3-1 (or the pseudogene TRBV3-2) with TRBJ2-3; D perhaps matches TRBD1 (7 bases). The germline V gene encodes CDR1 LGHDT and CDR2 YNNKEL (reference sequence). Trimming took off 0 bases at V and 4 bases at J, with 17 bases between the two ends. This CDR3 is 17 amino acids long. In DNA form, the CDR3 reads TGTGCCAGCAGCCAAGACGAGTTAACAGGGGAGGCAGATACGCAGTATTTT. It is translated as CASSQDELTGEADTQYF.

The rearrangement uses TRBV12-3 or TRBV12-4 and TRBJ2-2; D is undetermined. Trimming stripped 2 bases from V and 6 bases from J, with 4 bases between. The CDR3 consists of 12 residues. In nucleotides, the CDR3 is TGTGCCAGCAGTTTAATCTCCGGGGAGCTGTTTTTT. Amino acids: CASSLISGELFF.

DNA for the CDR3: TGTGCCAGCAGCCGACAGACCAACTATGGCTACACCTTC. Amino acids: CASSRQTNYGYTF. J is TRBJ1-2 and V is TRBV3-1 (or the pseudogene TRBV3-2); D might be TRBD1 (5 bases). Germline V gene data show CDR1 as LGHDT and CDR2 as YNNKEL (reference sequence). The V and J ends lost 4 bases and 2 bases respectively, with 8 bases between them. The CDR3 spans 13 residues.

The rearrangement joins TRBV5-1 to TRBJ2-7; 8 bases agree with TRBD2. Germline loops: CDR1 SGHRS, CDR2 YFSETQ. This CDR3 region has 15 residues. J lost 2 bases, V lost 0 bases, and 4 bases had no gene match. In DNA form, the CDR3 reads TGCGCCAGCAGCTTGGCGGGAGGGACTCCCTACGAGCAGTACTTC. It is translated as CASSLAGGTPYEQYF.